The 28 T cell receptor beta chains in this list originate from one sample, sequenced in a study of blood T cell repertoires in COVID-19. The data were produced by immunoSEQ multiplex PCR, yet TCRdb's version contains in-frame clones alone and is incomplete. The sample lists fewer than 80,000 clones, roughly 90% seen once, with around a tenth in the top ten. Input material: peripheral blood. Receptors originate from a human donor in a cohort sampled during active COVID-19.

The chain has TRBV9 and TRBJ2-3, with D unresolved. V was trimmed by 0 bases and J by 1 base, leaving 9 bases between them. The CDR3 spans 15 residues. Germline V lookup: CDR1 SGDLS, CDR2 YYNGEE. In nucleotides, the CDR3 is TGTGCCAGCAGCGTAGCTGATAGCCGCACAGATACGCAGTATTTT. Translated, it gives CASSVADSRTDTQYF. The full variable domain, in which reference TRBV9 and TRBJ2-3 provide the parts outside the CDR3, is DSGVTQTPKHLITATGQRVTLRCSPRSGDLSVYWYQQSLDQGLQFLIQYYNGEERAKGNILERFSAQQFPDLHSELNLSSLELGDSALYFCASSVADSRTDTQYFGPGTRLTVL.

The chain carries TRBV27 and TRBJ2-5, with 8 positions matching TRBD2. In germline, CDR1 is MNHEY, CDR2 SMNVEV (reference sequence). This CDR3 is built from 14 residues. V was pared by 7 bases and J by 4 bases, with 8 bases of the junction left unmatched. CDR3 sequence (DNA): TGTGCCAGCAACGGGGGGGAAAGAGGAGAGACCCAGTACTTC. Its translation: CASNGGERGETQYF.

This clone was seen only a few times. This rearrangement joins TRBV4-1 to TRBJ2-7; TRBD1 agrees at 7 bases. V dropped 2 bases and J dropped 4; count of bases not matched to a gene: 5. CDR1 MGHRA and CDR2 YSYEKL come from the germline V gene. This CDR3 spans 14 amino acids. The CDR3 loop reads CASSQRQGSYEQYF. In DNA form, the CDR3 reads TGCGCCAGCAGCCAAAGACAGGGATCGTACGAGCAGTACTTC.

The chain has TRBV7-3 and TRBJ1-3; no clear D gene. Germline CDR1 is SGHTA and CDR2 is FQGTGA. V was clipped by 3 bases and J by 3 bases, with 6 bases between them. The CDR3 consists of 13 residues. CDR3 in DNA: TGTGCCAGCAGCTTGGGCTATGGAAACACCATATATTTT. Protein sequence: CASSLGYGNTIYF.

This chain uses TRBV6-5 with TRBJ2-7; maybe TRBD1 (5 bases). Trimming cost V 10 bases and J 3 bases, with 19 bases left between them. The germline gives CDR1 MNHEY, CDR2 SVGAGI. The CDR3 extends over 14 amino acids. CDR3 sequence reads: CATLQARVDYEQYF. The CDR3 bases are TGTGCCACCCTACAGGCTCGAGTAGACTACGAGCAGTACTTC.

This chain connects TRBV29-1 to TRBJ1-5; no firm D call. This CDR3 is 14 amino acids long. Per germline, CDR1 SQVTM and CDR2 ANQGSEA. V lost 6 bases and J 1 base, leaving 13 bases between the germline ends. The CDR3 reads CSVASGVSNQPQHF. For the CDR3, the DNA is TGCAGCGTAGCCTCCGGGGTGAGCAATCAGCCCCAGCATTTT.

The CDR3: CASSLAPGQGASDTQYF. The CDR3 DNA follows: TGTGCCAGCAGTTTGGCCCCGGGACAGGGGGCATCAGATACGCAGTATTTT. V usage is TRBV27 and J usage is TRBJ2-3; 12 bases map to TRBD1. V lost 3 bases to trimming and J lost 4 bases; unmatched junction nucleotides: 8. Germline V gene lookup returns CDR1 MNHEY and CDR2 SMNVEV (reference sequence). The CDR3 runs 17 residues.

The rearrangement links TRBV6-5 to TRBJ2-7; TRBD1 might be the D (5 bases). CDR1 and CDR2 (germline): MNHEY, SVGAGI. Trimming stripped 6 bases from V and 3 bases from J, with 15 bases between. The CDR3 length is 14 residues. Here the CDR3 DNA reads TGTGCCAGCAGCCCCGTACGACAGATCTACGAGCAGTACTTC. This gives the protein CASSPVRQIYEQYF.

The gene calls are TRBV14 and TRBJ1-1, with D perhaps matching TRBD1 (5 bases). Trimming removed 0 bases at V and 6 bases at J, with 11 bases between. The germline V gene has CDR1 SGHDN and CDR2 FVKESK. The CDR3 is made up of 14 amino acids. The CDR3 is CASSQEARAPEAFF. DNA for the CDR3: TGTGCCAGCAGCCAAGAAGCCAGGGCCCCTGAAGCTTTCTTT.

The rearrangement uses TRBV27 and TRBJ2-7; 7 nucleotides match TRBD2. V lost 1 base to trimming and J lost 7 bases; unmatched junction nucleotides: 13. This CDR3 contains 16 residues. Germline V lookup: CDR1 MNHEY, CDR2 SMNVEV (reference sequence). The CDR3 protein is CASSLYVGGPPKEQYF. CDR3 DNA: TGTGCCAGCAGTTTATATGTGGGAGGGCCACCGAAAGAGCAGTACTTC.

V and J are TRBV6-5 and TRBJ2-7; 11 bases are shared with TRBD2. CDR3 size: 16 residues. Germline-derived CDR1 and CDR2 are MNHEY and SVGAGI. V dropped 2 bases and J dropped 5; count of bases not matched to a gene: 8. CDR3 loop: CASSYEIAGGPHEQYF. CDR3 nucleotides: TGTGCCAGCAGTTACGAAATAGCGGGAGGGCCTCACGAGCAGTACTTC.

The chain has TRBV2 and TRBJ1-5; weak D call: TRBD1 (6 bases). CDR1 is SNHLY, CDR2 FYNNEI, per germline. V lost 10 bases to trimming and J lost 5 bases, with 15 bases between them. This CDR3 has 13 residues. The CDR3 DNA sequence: TGTGCCATCGGAGAGGGGGGGGATCAGCCCCAGCATTTT. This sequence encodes CAIGEGGDQPQHF.

CDR3 residues: CASSAPGQGYEKLFF. The CDR3 nucleotides are TGTGCCAGCAGTGCCCCGGGACAGGGGTATGAAAAACTGTTTTTT. This chain joins TRBV28 and TRBJ1-4, with TRBD1 matching 10 bases. J gave up 6 bases and V 5 bases, and 6 bases lay outside the gene matches. The CDR3 spans 15 residues. Germline V gene lookup returns CDR1 MDHEN and CDR2 SYDVKM.

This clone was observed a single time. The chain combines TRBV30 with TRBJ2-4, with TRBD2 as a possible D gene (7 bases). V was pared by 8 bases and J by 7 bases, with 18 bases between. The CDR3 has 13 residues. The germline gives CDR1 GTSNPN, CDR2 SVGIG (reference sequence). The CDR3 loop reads CALFRGGANIQYF. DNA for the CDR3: TGTGCCCTCTTTAGGGGGGGCGCGAACATTCAGTACTTC. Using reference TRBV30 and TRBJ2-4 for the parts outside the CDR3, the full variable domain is SQTIHQWPATLVQPVGSPLSLECTVEGTSNPNLYWYRQAAGRGLQLLFYSVGIGQISSEVPQNLSASRPQDRQFILSSKKLLLSDSGFYLCALFRGGANIQYFGAGTRLSVL.

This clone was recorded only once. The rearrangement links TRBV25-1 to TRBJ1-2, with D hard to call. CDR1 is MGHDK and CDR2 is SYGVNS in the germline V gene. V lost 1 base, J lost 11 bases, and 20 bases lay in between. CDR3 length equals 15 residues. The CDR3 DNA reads TGTGCCAGCAGTGAATCATTCGGTAGGCCCTCGAGGTACACCTTC. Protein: CASSESFGRPSRYTF.

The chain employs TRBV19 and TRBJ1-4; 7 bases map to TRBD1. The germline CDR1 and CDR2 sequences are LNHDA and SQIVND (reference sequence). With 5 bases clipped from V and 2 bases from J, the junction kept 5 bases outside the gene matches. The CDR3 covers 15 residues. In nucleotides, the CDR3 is TGTGCCAGTAGTTCCTACAGGGGCACTAATGAAAAACTGTTTTTT. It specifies CASSSYRGTNEKLFF.

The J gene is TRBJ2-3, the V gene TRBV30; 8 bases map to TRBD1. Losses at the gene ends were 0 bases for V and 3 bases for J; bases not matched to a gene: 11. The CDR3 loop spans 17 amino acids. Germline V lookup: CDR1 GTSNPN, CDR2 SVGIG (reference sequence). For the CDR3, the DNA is TGTGCCTGGAGTGTCACAGGGGGAATTAGTGGAACAGATACGCAGTATTTT. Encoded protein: CAWSVTGGISGTDTQYF.

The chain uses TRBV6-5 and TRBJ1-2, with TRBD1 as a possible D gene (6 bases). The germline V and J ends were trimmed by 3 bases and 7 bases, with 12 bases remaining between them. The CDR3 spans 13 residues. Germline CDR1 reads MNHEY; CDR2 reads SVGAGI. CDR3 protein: CASSYRGSGGYTF. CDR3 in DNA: TGTGCCAGCAGTTATAGGGGGTCGGGTGGCTACACCTTC.

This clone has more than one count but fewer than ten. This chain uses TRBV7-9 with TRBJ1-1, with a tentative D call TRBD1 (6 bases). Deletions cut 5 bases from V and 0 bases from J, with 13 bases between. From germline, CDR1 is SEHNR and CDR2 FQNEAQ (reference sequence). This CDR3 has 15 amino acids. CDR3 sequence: CASSPYRAMNTEAFF. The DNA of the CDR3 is TGTGCCAGCAGCCCCTACAGGGCCATGAACACTGAAGCTTTCTTT.

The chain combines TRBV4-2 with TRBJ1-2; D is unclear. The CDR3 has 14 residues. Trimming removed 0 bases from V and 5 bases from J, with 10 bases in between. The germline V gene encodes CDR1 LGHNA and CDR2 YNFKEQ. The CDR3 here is CASSQDSLVYGYTF. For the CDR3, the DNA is TGTGCCAGCAGCCAAGATTCCCTCGTTTATGGCTACACCTTC.

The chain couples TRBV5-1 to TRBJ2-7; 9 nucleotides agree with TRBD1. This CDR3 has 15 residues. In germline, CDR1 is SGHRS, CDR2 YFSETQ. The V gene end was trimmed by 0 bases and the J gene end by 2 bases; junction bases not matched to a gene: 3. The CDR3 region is CASSLGQGGTYEQYF. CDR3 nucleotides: TGCGCCAGCAGCTTGGGACAGGGGGGAACCTACGAGCAGTACTTC. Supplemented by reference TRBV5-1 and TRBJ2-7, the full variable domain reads KAGVTQTPRYLIKTRGQQVTLSCSPISGHRSVSWYQQTPGQGLQFLFEYFSETQRNKGNFPGRFSGRQFSNSRSEMNVSTLELGDSALYLCASSLGQGGTYEQYFGPGTRLTVT.

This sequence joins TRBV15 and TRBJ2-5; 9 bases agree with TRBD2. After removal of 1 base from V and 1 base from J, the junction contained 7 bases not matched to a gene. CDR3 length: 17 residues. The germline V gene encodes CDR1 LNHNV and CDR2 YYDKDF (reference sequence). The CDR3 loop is CATSRGGGRAFQETQYF. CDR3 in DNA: TGTGCCACCAGCAGAGGGGGCGGGAGGGCCTTCCAAGAGACCCAGTACTTC. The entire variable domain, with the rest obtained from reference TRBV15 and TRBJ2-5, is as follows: DAMVIQNPRYQVTQFGKPVTLSCSQTLNHNVMYWYQQKSSQAPKLLFHYYDKDFNNEADTPDNFQSRRPNTSFCFLDIRSPGLGDTAMYLCATSRGGGRAFQETQYFGPGTRLLVL.

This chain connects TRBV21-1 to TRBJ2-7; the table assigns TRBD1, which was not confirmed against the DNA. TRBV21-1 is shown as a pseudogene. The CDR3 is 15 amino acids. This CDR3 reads CASSGGDRVCDEQYF. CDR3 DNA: TGTGCCAGCAGCGGGGGGGACAGGGTGTGCGACGAGCAGTACTTC.

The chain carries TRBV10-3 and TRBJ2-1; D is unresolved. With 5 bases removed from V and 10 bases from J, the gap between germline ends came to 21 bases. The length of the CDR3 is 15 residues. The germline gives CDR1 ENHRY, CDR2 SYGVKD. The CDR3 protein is CAISSTVDILTEQFF. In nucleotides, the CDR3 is TGTGCCATCAGTTCCACAGTTGATATTCTTACGGAGCAGTTCTTC.

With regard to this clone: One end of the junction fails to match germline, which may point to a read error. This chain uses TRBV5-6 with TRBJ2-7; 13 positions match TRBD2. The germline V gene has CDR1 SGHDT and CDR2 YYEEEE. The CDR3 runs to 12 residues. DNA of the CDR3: TGTGCCAGCAGCACGGGACTAGCGGGAATAAACTTC. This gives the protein CASSTGLAGINF.

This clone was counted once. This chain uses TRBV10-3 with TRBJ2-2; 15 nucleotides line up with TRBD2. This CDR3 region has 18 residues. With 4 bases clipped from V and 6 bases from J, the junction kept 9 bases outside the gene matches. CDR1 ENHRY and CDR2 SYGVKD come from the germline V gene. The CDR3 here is CAISARTSGGGPAGELFF. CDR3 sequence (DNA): TGTGCCATCAGTGCCCGGACTAGCGGGGGGGGCCCGGCCGGGGAGCTGTTTTTT.

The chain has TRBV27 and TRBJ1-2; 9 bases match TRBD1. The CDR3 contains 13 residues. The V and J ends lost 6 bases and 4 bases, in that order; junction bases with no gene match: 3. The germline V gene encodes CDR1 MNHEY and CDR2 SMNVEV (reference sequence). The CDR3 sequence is CASRGDRVYGYTF. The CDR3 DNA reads TGTGCCAGCAGGGGGGACAGGGTCTATGGCTACACCTTC.

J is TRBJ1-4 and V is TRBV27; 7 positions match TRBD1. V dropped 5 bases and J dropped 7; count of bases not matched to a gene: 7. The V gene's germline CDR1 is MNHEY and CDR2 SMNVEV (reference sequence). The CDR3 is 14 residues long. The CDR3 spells CASSRTGVPEKLFF. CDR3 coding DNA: TGTGCCAGCAGTAGAACAGGGGTCCCTGAAAAACTGTTTTTT.